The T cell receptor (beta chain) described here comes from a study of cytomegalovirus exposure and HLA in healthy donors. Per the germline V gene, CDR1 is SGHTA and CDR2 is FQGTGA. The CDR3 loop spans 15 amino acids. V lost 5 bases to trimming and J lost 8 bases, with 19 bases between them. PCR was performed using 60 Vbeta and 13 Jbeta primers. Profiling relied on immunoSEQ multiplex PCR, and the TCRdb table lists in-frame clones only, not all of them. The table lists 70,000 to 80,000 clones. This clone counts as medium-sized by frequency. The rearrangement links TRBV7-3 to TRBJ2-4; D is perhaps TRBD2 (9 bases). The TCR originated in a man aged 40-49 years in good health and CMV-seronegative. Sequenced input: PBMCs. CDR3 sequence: CASSQQGAGGHIQYF. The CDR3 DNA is TGTGCCAGCAGCCAGCAGGGGGCGGGGGGGCACATTCAGTACTTC.